The 27 T cell receptor beta chains in this list originate from one sample, sequenced in a study of PD-1 blockade in classical Hodgkin lymphoma. Each and every patient relapsed after autologous stem cell transplantation, and patients got differing brentuximab vedotin exposure. Assay used: immunoSEQ multiplex PCR; TCRdb lists only in-frame clones, some missing. This table has some 96,000 clones, roughly 83% appearing once. Specimen: peripheral blood mononuclear cells (PBMCs), collected at baseline. The receptors originated from a human donor with classical Hodgkin lymphoma.

The chain has TRBV28 and TRBJ1-1; no clear D gene. The CDR3 sequence is 13 residues long. V was shortened by 11 bases and J by 5 bases, with 18 bases between the two germline ends. Germline-derived CDR1 and CDR2 are MDHEN and SYDVKM. As DNA, the CDR3 is TGTGCCGCCAGCAATACTCCCCTAACTGAAGCTTTCTTT. This gives the protein CAASNTPLTEAFF.

This chain uses TRBV5-4 with TRBJ1-2, with D maybe TRBD1 (5 bases). V was clipped by 5 bases and J by 3 bases, with 17 bases between them. This CDR3 has 15 amino acids. Germline loops: CDR1 SGHNT, CDR2 YYREEE (reference sequence). Here the CDR3 reads CASRKEIGGDYGYTF. The CDR3 DNA follows: TGTGCCAGCAGAAAAGAGATAGGAGGGGACTATGGCTACACCTTC.

V is TRBV7-8 and J is TRBJ2-7; D is undetermined. Trimming removed 0 bases from V and 0 bases from J, with 15 bases in between. This CDR3 spans 17 amino acids. Germline V lookup: CDR1 SGHVS, CDR2 FQNEAQ. The CDR3 DNA is TGTGCCAGCAGCTTAGCGACACTTCCTCTGAGCTCCTACGAGCAGTACTTC. Residues: CASSLATLPLSSYEQYF.

This sequence joins TRBV27 and TRBJ2-7, with 7 bases that match TRBD1. V shed 6 bases and J 2 bases; nucleotides not matched to a gene: 4. This CDR3 is built from 13 residues. Germline CDR1 and CDR2: MNHEY and SMNVEV (reference sequence). The CDR3 bases are TGTGCCAGCAGGAGGGACAGTGCCTACGAGCAGTACTTC. Amino acid sequence: CASRRDSAYEQYF.

The chain recombines TRBV15 with TRBJ2-7; 10 bases align to TRBD2. Germline V gene sequence: CDR1 LNHNV, CDR2 YYDKDF (reference sequence). V gave up 0 bases and J gave up 5 bases; unmatched junction bases: 7. The CDR3 spans 16 residues. CDR3 sequence: CATSRDNSLAGDEQYF. CDR3 sequence (DNA): TGTGCCACCAGCAGAGATAATAGCCTAGCGGGAGACGAGCAGTACTTC.

The chain is built from TRBV5-1 and TRBJ1-2; D is perhaps TRBD1 (5 bases). The V and J ends lost 0 bases and 6 bases respectively, with 15 bases between them. This CDR3 contains 15 residues. Germline loops: CDR1 SGHRS, CDR2 YFSETQ. The DNA of the CDR3 is TGCGCCAGCAGCTTGGGATCGCCAGGGATCCATGGCTACACCTTC. This translates into CASSLGSPGIHGYTF.

The chain is built from TRBV5-1 and TRBJ2-1; 12 nucleotides align to TRBD2. Germline-derived CDR1 and CDR2 are SGHRS and YFSETQ. The V segment lost 2 bases and the J segment 7 bases; nucleotides outside the gene matches: 4. There are 15 residues in the CDR3. The CDR3 nucleotides read TGCGCCAGCAGCTTAACTAGCGGGAGGAGGAATGAGCAGTTCTTC. Protein product: CASSLTSGRRNEQFF.

CDR3 bases: TGTGCCAGCAGTGACGGTTGGGGGGCCGAAGCTTTCTTT. This translates into CASSDGWGAEAFF. J is TRBJ1-1 and V is TRBV6-4, with TRBD1 as a possible D gene (6 bases). CDR1 is MRHNA, CDR2 SNTAGT, per germline. CDR3 size: 13 residues. Trimming shortened V by 2 bases and J by 8 bases, and 12 bases separated the two germline ends.

This clone was seen a handful of times. The chain couples TRBV7-3 to TRBJ2-2; D is ambiguous. The CDR3 extends over 15 amino acids. Germline V gene sequence: CDR1 SGHTA, CDR2 FQGTGA. With 0 bases removed from V and 5 bases from J, the gap between germline ends came to 10 bases. The CDR3 loop reads CASSLTGSYTGELFF. CDR3 coding DNA: TGTGCCAGCAGCTTAACAGGTTCTTATACCGGGGAGCTGTTTTTT.

In its sample, this clone was seen once. V is TRBV9 and J is TRBJ2-1, with 11 bases aligning to TRBD2. CDR3 size: 18 residues. In germline, CDR1 is SGDLS, CDR2 YYNGEE. Losses at the gene ends were 0 bases for V and 0 bases for J; bases not matched to a gene: 5. The CDR3 DNA reads TGTGCCAGCAGCGTAGGACTAGCGGGAACATCCTCCTACAATGAGCAGTTCTTC. As protein: CASSVGLAGTSSYNEQFF.

The sample holds one count of this clone. The chain employs TRBV28 and TRBJ2-3; 8 nucleotides align to TRBD1. Germline loops: CDR1 MDHEN, CDR2 SYDVKM. J gave up 1 base and V 5 bases, and 5 bases lay outside the gene matches. This CDR3 has 15 residues. CDR3 in amino acids: CASSEGQVGTDTQYF. For the CDR3, the DNA is TGTGCCAGCAGTGAGGGACAGGTGGGCACAGATACGCAGTATTTT.

V and J are TRBV11-3 and TRBJ2-1, with 8 bases identical to TRBD2. After removal of 5 bases from V and 5 bases from J, the junction contained 14 bases not matched to a gene. Germline CDR1 is SGHNT and CDR2 is YENEEA. This CDR3 region has 17 residues. The CDR3 DNA reads TGTGCCAGCAGCCCTACTAGCGGAGTGGGGGGTAACAATGAGCAGTTCTTC. Its protein is CASSPTSGVGGNNEQFF.

This rearrangement joins TRBV6-1 to TRBJ2-5, with D possibly TRBD1 on 6 matching bases. The length of the CDR3 is 15 residues. Germline values: CDR1 MNHNS, CDR2 SASEGT. With 4 bases removed from V and 5 bases from J, the gap between germline ends came to 17 bases. CDR3 protein: CASSGAGTSLETQYF. CDR3 nucleotides: TGTGCCAGCAGTGGAGCCGGGACATCCCTGGAGACCCAGTACTTC.

This clone was detected only a few times. The rearrangement links TRBV10-2 to TRBJ2-2; perhaps D is TRBD1 or TRBD2 (5 bases each). Trimming removed 6 bases at V and 6 bases at J, with 14 bases between. CDR3 size: 14 residues. Germline V gene sequence: CDR1 WSHSY, CDR2 SAAADI. As DNA, the CDR3 is TGCGCCAGCAGGGTCACAGGAGGATCCGGGGAGCTGTTTTTT. Amino acid sequence: CASRVTGGSGELFF.

About this clone: Additional DNA sequences in this sample encode the identical CDR3. J is TRBJ2-5 and V is TRBV18; no clear D gene. This CDR3 contains 11 residues. The ends were cut back, 2 bases at V and 5 bases at J, with 3 bases in the middle. Germline-derived CDR1 and CDR2 are KGHSH and LQKENI. The CDR3 sequence: CASSPGETQYF. CDR3 bases: TGTGCCAGCTCACCAGGCGAGACCCAGTACTTC.

The rearrangement joins TRBV28 to TRBJ2-2, with 7 nucleotides matching TRBD2. This CDR3 is 15 amino acids long. Germline V gives CDR1 MDHEN, CDR2 SYDVKM. V dropped 6 bases and J dropped 1; count of bases not matched to a gene: 5. CDR3 amino acids: CASSRGGGNTGELFF. In DNA, the CDR3 is TGTGCCAGCAGCCGAGGCGGGGGGAACACCGGGGAGCTGTTTTTT.

As concerns this clone: This CDR3 is also generated by other DNA sequences in the sample. V usage is TRBV7-8 and J usage is TRBJ2-1, with TRBD2 matching over 13 bases. Losses at the gene ends were 2 bases for V and 0 bases for J; bases not matched to a gene: 1. Germline loops: CDR1 SGHVS, CDR2 FQNEAQ. The CDR3 loop spans 17 amino acids. CDR3: CASSLRTSGSSYNEQFF. The CDR3 bases are TGTGCCAGCAGCTTAAGGACTAGCGGGAGCTCCTACAATGAGCAGTTCTTC.

The V gene is TRBV6-5, the J gene TRBJ1-2, with no clear D. This CDR3 region has 12 residues. V shed 5 bases and J shed 2 bases, with 6 bases lying between them. Germline assignment: CDR1 MNHEY and CDR2 SVGAGI. For the CDR3, the DNA is TGTGCCAGCAGTCGGAAAAACTATGGCTACACCTTC. Translated: CASSRKNYGYTF.

The chain links TRBV30 to TRBJ1-1; D is uncertain. In germline, CDR1 is GTSNPN, CDR2 SVGIG (reference sequence). V was trimmed by 0 bases and J by 6 bases, leaving 17 bases between them. This CDR3 contains 15 residues. The chain's CDR3 is CAWSVIDSDTSEAFF. CDR3 coding DNA: TGTGCCTGGAGTGTAATCGATAGCGACACGTCTGAAGCTTTCTTT.

The chain's CDR3 is CASTPGGSGSHGYF. In DNA, the CDR3 is TGTGCCAGCACCCCAGGGGGTAGCGGGAGTCATGGGTACTTC. The chain combines TRBV6-6 with TRBJ2-7, with 9 bases matching TRBD2. With V trimmed by 7 bases and J by 12 bases, 16 bases remained unmatched. The CDR3 runs to 14 residues. The germline V gene encodes CDR1 MNHNY and CDR2 SVGAGI (reference sequence).

The chain combines TRBV10-3 with TRBJ2-3; D may match TRBD1 or TRBD2 (5 bases each). The length of the CDR3 is 14 residues. Germline CDR1 is ENHRY and CDR2 is SYGVKD. The V end lost 7 bases, the J end lost 1 base, and 12 bases lay between the germline ends. The CDR3 spells CAITPGPRTDTQYF. In DNA, the CDR3 is TGTGCCATCACCCCGGGACCCCGCACAGATACGCAGTATTTT.

The sample holds a few counts of this clone. The CDR3 DNA reads TGTGCCAGCAGTCCAACAGGGGGCAACGCCGGGGAGCTGTTTTTT. It is translated as CASSPTGGNAGELFF. The V gene is TRBV28, the J gene TRBJ2-2; TRBD1 matches 9 bases. V shed 5 bases and J 6 bases; nucleotides not matched to a gene: 7. There are 15 residues in the CDR3. Germline CDR1 and CDR2: MDHEN and SYDVKM.

This rearrangement joins TRBV7-2 to TRBJ1-1; weak D call: TRBD1 (5 bases). CDR1 and CDR2 (germline): SGHTA, FQGNSA. V lost 6 bases and J lost 6, with 14 bases in between. The CDR3 runs to 13 residues. Here the CDR3 DNA reads TGTGCCAGCAGAATAAGTGGGGCTGCTGAAGCTTTCTTT. Its protein is CASRISGAAEAFF.

The chain has TRBV29-1 and TRBJ2-5; TRBD2 aligns across 8 bases. This CDR3 has 13 residues. Germline V CDR1 and CDR2: SQVTM, ANQGSEA. V lost 4 bases to trimming and J lost 1 base; unmatched junction nucleotides: 2. The CDR3, as DNA: TGCAGCGTTGGGCTAGCGGGCCAAGAGACCCAGTACTTC. Translated, it gives CSVGLAGQETQYF. The entire variable domain, with the rest obtained from reference TRBV29-1 and TRBJ2-5, is as follows: SAVISQKPSRDICQRGTSLTIQCQVDSQVTMMFWYRQQPGQSLTLIATANQGSEATYESGFVIDKFPISRPNLTFSTLTVSNMSPEDSSIYLCSVGLAGQETQYFGPGTRLLVL.

CDR3 in DNA: TGTGCCAGCAGCTTAGTCTGGCAAAAGGACTACAATGAGCAGTTCTTC. Translation: CASSLVWQKDYNEQFF. This rearrangement joins TRBV7-9 to TRBJ2-1; D call uncertain. V dropped 1 base and J dropped 3 bases, with 13 bases sitting between them. Germline V gene lookup returns CDR1 SEHNR and CDR2 FQNEAQ (reference sequence). CDR3 length: 16 amino acids.

The DNA for the CDR3 is TGTGCCAGCAGTCTTGAGGCCCGTGAGCAGTTCTTC. Translating it yields CASSLEAREQFF. The V call is TRBV28, the J call TRBJ2-1, with D unresolved. V lost 5 bases and J 9 bases, leaving 11 bases between the germline ends. Germline V gene sequence: CDR1 MDHEN, CDR2 SYDVKM. This CDR3 is 12 amino acids long. The complete variable domain, with remaining parts taken from reference TRBV28 and TRBJ2-1, reads DVKVTQSSRYLVKRTGEKVFLECVQDMDHENMFWYRQDPGLGLRLIYFSYDVKMKEKGDIPEGYSVSREKKERFSLILESASTNQTSMYLCASSLEAREQFFGPGTRLTVL.

This sequence joins TRBV6-5 and TRBJ2-2, with TRBD2 identical over 12 bases. The CDR3 is made up of 15 amino acids. Germline-derived CDR1 and CDR2 are MNHEY and SVGAGI. The junction had 5 bases not matched to a gene; V was cut back by 6 bases and J by 6 bases. The CDR3 reads CASSHRLAGAGELFF. The CDR3 coding sequence is TGTGCCAGCAGCCACCGACTAGCGGGAGCCGGGGAGCTGTTTTTT.